Listed here are 12 T cell receptor beta chains from one sample, sequenced in a study of shared clonotypes between healthy human individuals. Sequencing used immunoSEQ multiplex PCR; TCRdb keeps in-frame clones, though not all of them. Altogether around 2.5 million clones are present, approximately 93% being singletons, with the ten largest covering around 0.4%. The specimen was naive CD4+ T cells from PBMCs. As to subset: CD45RA+ positively selected. The source is a man aged 18 to 30 in good health. Some clones in this sample may be carry-over from other donors' samples.

Comments on this clone: This sample includes further DNA sequences coding for the same CDR3. The chain couples TRBV2 to TRBJ1-5, with D tentatively TRBD1 (6 bases). Germline V lookup: CDR1 SNHLY, CDR2 FYNNEI. V dropped 5 bases and J dropped 5 bases, with 13 bases sitting between them. CDR3 size: 14 residues. CDR3 in DNA: TGTGCCAGCAGTTTTACAGGGCCGGATCAGCCCCAGCATTTT. As protein: CASSFTGPDQPQHF.

The chain uses TRBV5-4 and TRBJ2-1; weak D call: TRBD1 (6 bases). With 4 bases removed from V and 7 bases from J, the gap between germline ends came to 15 bases. CDR1 is SGHNT and CDR2 is YYREEE in the germline V gene (reference sequence). The CDR3 totals 14 residues. The CDR3 DNA follows: TGTGCCAGCAGCAACCTACAGGGTCGGAATGAGCAGTTCTTC. Its protein product is CASSNLQGRNEQFF.

The V and J genes are TRBV5-4 and TRBJ2-1; 9 nucleotides agree with TRBD2. This CDR3 contains 15 residues. Per the germline V gene, CDR1 is SGHNT and CDR2 is YYREEE (reference sequence). V shed 3 bases and J 8 bases; nucleotides not matched to a gene: 9. CDR3 amino acids: CASSWSVAGEYEQFF. The CDR3 bases are TGTGCCAGCAGCTGGTCGGTAGCGGGAGAGTATGAGCAGTTCTTC.

The chain has TRBV28 and TRBJ2-2; 10 nucleotides agree with TRBD2. This CDR3 has 16 residues. V lost 2 bases to trimming and J lost 1 base; unmatched junction nucleotides: 1. Germline lookup yields CDR1 MDHEN and CDR2 SYDVKM. The CDR3 DNA reads as TGTGCCAGCAGTTTAACTAGCGGGGTGAACACCGGGGAGCTGTTTTTT. Protein: CASSLTSGVNTGELFF.

This chain joins TRBV7-2 and TRBJ2-7, with D perhaps assigned TRBD1 or TRBD2 (7 bases each). V gave up 5 bases and J gave up 3 bases, with 20 bases separating them. Germline loops: CDR1 SGHTA, CDR2 FQGNSA. The CDR3 runs 16 residues. For the CDR3, the DNA is TGTGCCAGCAGCAGTACTACAGGGGAGGGATTCTACGAGCAGTACTTC. This encodes CASSSTTGEGFYEQYF.

This clone has just one count. This rearrangement joins TRBV7-6 to TRBJ1-1; D possibly corresponds to TRBD1 (6 bases). The germline V and J ends were trimmed by 6 bases and 0 bases, with 14 bases remaining between them. Germline CDR1 SGHVS, CDR2 FNYEAQ. CDR3 length equals 15 residues. The CDR3 DNA follows: TGTGCCAGCAGTCCCAACAGGGAGATGAACACTGAAGCTTTCTTT. This translates into CASSPNREMNTEAFF.

This sequence joins TRBV7-8 and TRBJ2-5, with no clear D. With 5 bases removed from V and 1 base from J, the gap between germline ends came to 8 bases. CDR1 is SGHVS, CDR2 FQNEAQ, per germline. The CDR3 spans 13 residues. CDR3 coding DNA: TGTGCCAGCAGCCCTACACCCCAAGAGACCCAGTACTTC. This codes for CASSPTPQETQYF.

This sequence joins TRBV5-1 and TRBJ2-7; 7 bases are shared with TRBD1. V gave up 0 bases and J gave up 5 bases; unmatched junction bases: 5. There are 14 residues in the CDR3. Germline V gene sequence: CDR1 SGHRS, CDR2 YFSETQ. The CDR3 DNA follows: TGCGCCAGCAGCTTGGATGGGACAGCCAACGAGCAGTACTTC. The encoded protein is CASSLDGTANEQYF.

This clone has a single count. The chain links TRBV6-6 to TRBJ2-2; TRBD1 matches at 8 bases. The length of the CDR3 is 15 residues. CDR1 MNHNY and CDR2 SVGAGI come from the germline V gene (reference sequence). V lost 6 bases and J lost 4; bases outside the gene matches: 7. CDR3 amino acids: CASRYRQGLTGELFF. For the CDR3, the DNA is TGTGCCAGCAGATATCGACAGGGGCTCACCGGGGAGCTGTTTTTT.

The chain couples TRBV5-6 to TRBJ2-3, with D perhaps matching TRBD2 (6 bases). The CDR3 loop spans 13 amino acids. The V gene lost 4 bases and the J gene lost 2 bases, with 8 bases spanning the gap. Germline V lookup: CDR1 SGHDT, CDR2 YYEEEE. CDR3 nucleotides: TGTGCCAGCAGCCGGGGGAACACAGATACGCAGTATTTT. Its translation is CASSRGNTDTQYF.

The rearrangement uses TRBV5-4 and TRBJ2-1; 9 bases are a match to TRBD2. The J segment lost 5 bases and the V segment lost 2 bases, leaving 8 bases of the junction unmatched. CDR3 size: 16 residues. CDR1 is SGHNT, CDR2 YYREEE, per germline (reference sequence). This CDR3 reads CASSFGLREGHNEQFF. CDR3 DNA sequence: TGTGCCAGCAGCTTTGGGCTGCGGGAGGGCCACAATGAGCAGTTCTTC.

The chain employs TRBV5-1 and TRBJ2-7; D unresolved. Germline V gene sequence: CDR1 SGHRS, CDR2 YFSETQ. The CDR3 has 14 residues. The V end was cut by 0 bases, the J end by 3 bases, with 10 bases between. The CDR3 spells CASSLEEVGYEQYF. The CDR3 nucleotides are TGCGCCAGCAGCTTGGAAGAGGTAGGCTACGAGCAGTACTTC.